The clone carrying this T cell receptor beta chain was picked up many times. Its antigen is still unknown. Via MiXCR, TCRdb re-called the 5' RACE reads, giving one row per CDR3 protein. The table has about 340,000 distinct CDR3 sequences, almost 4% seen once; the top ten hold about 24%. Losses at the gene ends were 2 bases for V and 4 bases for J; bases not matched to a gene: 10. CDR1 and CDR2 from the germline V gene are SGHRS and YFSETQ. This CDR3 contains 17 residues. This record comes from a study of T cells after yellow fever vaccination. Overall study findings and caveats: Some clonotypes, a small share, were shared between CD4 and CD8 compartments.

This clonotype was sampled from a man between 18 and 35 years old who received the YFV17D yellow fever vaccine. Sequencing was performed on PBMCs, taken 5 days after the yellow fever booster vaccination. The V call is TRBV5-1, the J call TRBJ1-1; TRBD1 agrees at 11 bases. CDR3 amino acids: CASSFNRDRGSVTEAFF. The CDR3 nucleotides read TGCGCCAGCAGCTTTAACCGGGACAGGGGGTCGGTCACTGAAGCTTTCTTT.